A single sample is the source of the 21 T cell receptor beta chains below, sequenced in a study of vaccination effects on CD4 cells after COVID-19. The antigens for these receptors are not known. An approximately 10-day culture period preceded the isolation of CD4+ T cells. Sequencing used immunoSEQ multiplex PCR; TCRdb keeps in-frame clones, though not all of them. This sample has 40,000 to 55,000 clones, with 60% to 80% found just once. The sequencing here drew on CD4+ T cells from PBMCs cultured without peptide, taken before COVID-19 vaccination. All receptors derive from a human donor who had a prior SARS-CoV-2 infection.

V is TRBV7-9 and J is TRBJ2-2; no firm D call. CDR3 length: 16 residues. Germline loops: CDR1 SEHNR, CDR2 FQNEAQ (reference sequence). The germline V and J ends were trimmed by 5 bases and 2 bases, with 15 bases remaining between them. The CDR3 sequence is CASSPRGVLNTGELFF. CDR3 bases: TGTGCCAGCAGCCCCAGAGGTGTCCTTAACACCGGGGAGCTGTTTTTT.

The chain couples TRBV30 to TRBJ2-1; D perhaps matches TRBD2 (5 bases). CDR1 and CDR2 from the germline V gene are GTSNPN and SVGIG (reference sequence). The CDR3 runs 14 residues. The V gene lost 0 bases and the J gene lost 8 bases, with 14 bases spanning the gap. CDR3 amino acids: CAWSVQIGIDEQFF. CDR3 sequence (DNA): TGTGCCTGGAGTGTACAAATCGGGATTGATGAGCAGTTCTTC.

This clone was observed a few times. The genes are TRBV30 and TRBJ2-5; 9 nucleotides match TRBD2. Germline V gene data show CDR1 as GTSNPN and CDR2 as SVGIG (reference sequence). The CDR3 is 15 amino acids. V lost 5 bases and J lost 5; bases outside the gene matches: 12. The CDR3 reads CAWGGRRGGIETQYF. For the CDR3, the DNA is TGTGCCTGGGGGGGAAGGCGGGGGGGAATTGAGACCCAGTACTTC.

The rearrangement joins TRBV5-1 to TRBJ2-7; D not certain. The V gene's germline CDR1 is SGHRS and CDR2 YFSETQ. Trimming pared 1 base from V and 2 bases from J, leaving 7 bases between. CDR3 length equals 13 residues. This CDR3 is CASSLYTPYEQYF. DNA for the CDR3: TGCGCCAGCAGCTTGTACACCCCCTACGAGCAGTACTTC. The full variable domain, its missing parts supplied by reference TRBV5-1 and TRBJ2-7, is KAGVTQTPRYLIKTRGQQVTLSCSPISGHRSVSWYQQTPGQGLQFLFEYFSETQRNKGNFPGRFSGRQFSNSRSEMNVSTLELGDSALYLCASSLYTPYEQYFGPGTRLTVT.

The gene calls are TRBV7-2 and TRBJ1-2; D ambiguous. V was shortened by 1 base and J by 3 bases, with 12 bases between the two germline ends. The CDR3 sequence is 15 residues long. Germline CDR1 reads SGHTA; CDR2 reads FQGNSA. The CDR3 loop reads CASSLGPAEYYGYTF. The CDR3 bases are TGTGCCAGCAGCTTAGGGCCAGCTGAGTACTATGGCTACACCTTC. The full variable domain, its missing parts supplied by reference TRBV7-2 and TRBJ1-2, is GAGVSQSPSNKVTEKGKDVELRCDPISGHTALYWYRQSLGQGLEFLIYFQGNSAPDKSGLPSDRFSAERTGGSVSTLTIQRTQQEDSAVYLCASSLGPAEYYGYTFGSGTRLTVV.

This chain uses TRBV5-6 with TRBJ2-1; 12 nucleotides match TRBD2. Trimming took 0 bases from V and 4 from J; bases not matched to a gene: 5. Per germline, CDR1 SGHDT and CDR2 YYEEEE. There are 17 residues in the CDR3. Here the CDR3 reads CASSLGLAGDAYNEQFF. CDR3 coding DNA: TGTGCCAGCAGCTTGGGACTAGCGGGGGATGCTTACAATGAGCAGTTCTTC.

The chain couples TRBV25-1 to TRBJ1-2; D is unresolved. The CDR3 covers 12 residues. The V end lost 5 bases, the J end lost 4 bases, and 8 bases lay between the germline ends. Germline-derived CDR1 and CDR2 are MGHDK and SYGVNS. CDR3 region: CASSTLGYGYTF. The CDR3 nucleotides are TGTGCCAGCAGTACATTAGGCTATGGCTACACCTTC.

V and J are TRBV5-1 and TRBJ2-1; weak D call: TRBD1 (7 bases). Germline V gene sequence: CDR1 SGHRS, CDR2 YFSETQ. The CDR3 contains 15 residues. The V and J ends lost 0 bases and 9 bases respectively, with 16 bases between them. CDR3 protein: CASSLGGHRGGEQFF. The CDR3 coding sequence is TGCGCCAGCAGCTTGGGGGGCCACAGGGGAGGTGAGCAGTTCTTC.

The CDR3 DNA reads as TGTGCCAGCAGTTTGGCCTACAATGAGCAGTTCTTC. It translates to CASSLAYNEQFF. The V gene is TRBV12-3 or TRBV12-4, the J gene TRBJ2-1; D is undetermined. CDR3 size: 12 residues. V lost 3 bases to trimming and J lost 2 bases, with 2 bases between them.

This chain uses TRBV7-2 with TRBJ2-2, with TRBD2 matching 13 bases. Germline assignment: CDR1 SGHTA and CDR2 FQGNSA. The V segment lost 5 bases and the J segment 5 bases; nucleotides outside the gene matches: 8. This CDR3 contains 17 residues. The CDR3 sequence is CASSLGLAGARTGELFF. CDR3 sequence (DNA): TGTGCCAGCAGCCTAGGACTAGCGGGGGCTCGAACCGGGGAGCTGTTTTTT.

This clone was seen only a few times. V gene TRBV28 combines with J gene TRBJ1-5, with D unresolved. Trimming shortened V by 5 bases and J by 3 bases, and 20 bases separated the two germline ends. Germline V gene lookup returns CDR1 MDHEN and CDR2 SYDVKM. The CDR3 has 17 residues. CDR3 DNA sequence: TGTGCCAGCAGTCTTACGGGCGGCGACAAAATCAATCAGCCCCAGCATTTT. Protein product: CASSLTGGDKINQPQHF.

The genes are TRBV3-1 (or the pseudogene TRBV3-2) and TRBJ2-7, with D possibly being TRBD2 (5 bases). The CDR3 has 14 residues. The V and J ends lost 4 bases and 6 bases respectively, with 16 bases between them. Germline CDR1 LGHDT, CDR2 YNNKEL (reference sequence). The CDR3 protein is CASSPGIGRPEQYF. The CDR3 DNA is TGTGCCAGCAGCCCCGGGATCGGGCGGCCCGAGCAGTACTTC.

This clone has just a few counts. The chain couples TRBV7-2 to TRBJ1-6, with 7 bases that match TRBD1. V was clipped by 5 bases and J by 5 bases; unmatched bases: 6. In germline, CDR1 is SGHTA, CDR2 FQGNSA. The CDR3 contains 15 residues. This chain's CDR3 is CASSTYGTDNSPLHF. In DNA form, the CDR3 reads TGTGCCAGCAGCACGTACGGGACAGATAATTCACCCCTCCACTTT.

This clone was observed once. The chain is built from TRBV3-1 (or the pseudogene TRBV3-2) and TRBJ1-2; the D gene is possibly TRBD1 (5 bases). Germline CDR1 reads LGHDT; CDR2 reads YNNKEL (reference sequence). The CDR3 has 16 amino acids. V gave up 2 bases and J gave up 8 bases, with 21 bases separating them. The CDR3 DNA follows: TGTGCCAGCAGCCAACCGAAAGTAGGCGGGACTCGAGGCTACACCTTC. Its translation: CASSQPKVGGTRGYTF.

This chain links TRBV5-1 with TRBJ2-7; TRBD2 matches 8 bases. The CDR3 length is 14 residues. The germline gives CDR1 SGHRS, CDR2 YFSETQ. The ends lost 1 base at V and 3 bases at J; junction bases unmatched: 3. The CDR3 loop is CASSLFGTSYEQYF. DNA of the CDR3: TGCGCCAGCAGCTTGTTCGGGACTAGCTACGAGCAGTACTTC.

This clone was seen at least ten times. V usage is TRBV15 and J usage is TRBJ1-6; D unclear. The V and J ends lost 3 bases and 7 bases respectively, with 10 bases between them. CDR1 LNHNV and CDR2 YYDKDF come from the germline V gene (reference sequence). The length of the CDR3 is 14 residues. CDR3 DNA sequence: TGTGCCACCAGCAGGCCGGTTGGAAATTCACCCCTCCACTTT. Residues: CATSRPVGNSPLHF.

The chain recombines TRBV3-1 (or the pseudogene TRBV3-2) with TRBJ2-7; D ambiguous. The CDR3 runs to 16 residues. V lost 0 bases to trimming and J lost 2 bases, with 14 bases between them. The germline gives CDR1 LGHDT, CDR2 YNNKEL (reference sequence). Written as DNA, the CDR3 is TGTGCCAGCAGCCAAGAAGCTTGGGCCAGCGCCTACGAGCAGTACTTC. Protein product: CASSQEAWASAYEQYF.

This clone has only one observation. The chain is built from TRBV5-1 and TRBJ2-7; TRBD1 is a possible D gene (5 bases). CDR3 length: 15 residues. The germline CDR1 and CDR2 sequences are SGHRS and YFSETQ. V lost 2 bases and J lost 1, with 13 bases in between. This CDR3 is CASSFDEGASYEQYF. The CDR3 DNA follows: TGCGCCAGCAGCTTCGACGAAGGGGCGTCCTACGAGCAGTACTTC.

The J gene is TRBJ1-2, the V gene TRBV18, with D possibly matching TRBD1 (6 bases). Germline V gene sequence: CDR1 KGHSH, CDR2 LQKENI. The CDR3 consists of 15 residues. Trimming shortened V by 2 bases and J by 4 bases, and 14 bases separated the two germline ends. CDR3 in DNA: TGTGCCAGCTCACCAGACAGGCCTCAGGGCTATGGCTACACCTTC. Residues: CASSPDRPQGYGYTF.

This clone was counted a single time. This chain links TRBV30 with TRBJ2-3; unclear D gene. The ends were cut back, 7 bases at V and 0 bases at J, with 11 bases in the middle. CDR3 length: 13 residues. Germline V gives CDR1 GTSNPN, CDR2 SVGIG (reference sequence). The CDR3 DNA sequence: TGTGCCTCGGGCATCCCTAGCACAGATACGCAGTATTTT. Amino acid sequence: CASGIPSTDTQYF.

The gene calls are TRBV5-1 and TRBJ2-7; TRBD2 agrees at 10 bases. The length of the CDR3 is 16 residues. Germline values: CDR1 SGHRS, CDR2 YFSETQ. With V trimmed by 0 bases and J by 0 bases, 3 bases remained unmatched. The CDR3 reads CASSLVLAGSSYEQYF. The CDR3, as DNA: TGCGCCAGCAGCTTGGTACTAGCGGGGAGCTCCTACGAGCAGTACTTC.